A selection of T cell receptor beta chains follows, all from one sample in a study of blood T cell repertoires in COVID-19. Method: immunoSEQ multiplex PCR; TCRdb's copy keeps in-frame clones and lacks some. The data hold around 76,000 clones, with under 95% observed a single time. The sequenced material came from peripheral blood. The receptors come from a human donor in a cohort sampled during active COVID-19. Each CDR3 is given with its conserved first and last residue. The D gene is left open where the match is weak. Clone size is stated in some rows and not others, as once, few, many or a class when expanded.

.,TRBV13,TRBJ2-1,.,TGTGCCAGCAGCCCCAGATACACCAATGAGCAGTTCTTC,CASSPRYTNEQFF
TRBD1,TRBV5-8,TRBJ1-2,.,TGTGCCAGCAGCCGCGGGACAGGACGTAACTATGGCTACACCTTC,CASSRGTGRNYGYTF
TRBD1,TRBV27,TRBJ1-5,.,TGTGCCAGCAGTAGGAGACAGGGGGCATTTCCGCCCCAGCATTTT,CASSRRQGAFPPQHF
.,TRBV2,TRBJ2-7,.,TGTGCCAGCAGTATAAAACCTAGCTACGAGCAGTACTTC,CASSIKPSYEQYF
TRBD2,TRBV9,TRBJ2-5,once,TGTGCCAGCAGCTTAACCTCGGGACTAGCGGCGGGTGCCCCACAAGAGACCCAGTACTTC,CASSLTSGLAAGAPQETQYF
TRBD1,TRBV7-2,TRBJ2-6,once,TGTGCCAGCAGCCCGGGACAGTATGCTGGGGCCAACGTCCTGACTTTC,CASSPGQYAGANVLTF
.,TRBV7-9,TRBJ1-1,.,TGTGCCAGCAGCTTGCAGACAGGGAACACTGAAGCTTTCTTT,CASSLQTGNTEAFF
.,TRBV11-2,TRBJ1-6,.,TGTGCCAGCAGCTTAGTAGGGGATTCACCCCTCCACTTT,CASSLVGDSPLHF
TRBD1,TRBV4-1,TRBJ1-4,few,TGCGCCAGCAGCCAGGGACAGGGGGGTGAAAAACTGTTTTTT,CASSQGQGGEKLFF
.,TRBV10-1,TRBJ1-2,.,TGCGCCAGCAGCCCAGGACAGCGGGGGTATGGCTACACCTTC,CASSPGQRGYGYTF
TRBD1,TRBV6-1,TRBJ1-4,.,TGTGCCAGCAGTGAGGGACAGGGGAATGAAAAACTGTTTTTT,CASSEGQGNEKLFF
.,TRBV10-2,TRBJ1-2,.,TGCGCCAGCAGTGATCCCACCAGGTGGGACTATGGCTACACCTTC,CASSDPTRWDYGYTF
TRBD1,TRBV19,TRBJ2-1,.,TGTGCCAGTAGTATGCGGACAGGGGCCCCCAATGAGCAGTTCTTC,CASSMRTGAPNEQFF
TRBD2,TRBV7-6,TRBJ2-3,.,TGTGCCAGCAGCTTTAGCGGGGGGGCCCCAGATACGCAGTATTTT,CASSFSGGAPDTQYF
TRBD2,TRBV12-5,TRBJ2-2,once,TGTGCTAGTGGTCCCCGGACTAGCGGGACCGGGGAGCTGTTTTTT,CASGPRTSGTGELFF
.,TRBV4-2,TRBJ2-7,.,TGTGCCAGCAGCCAAGCGACCTTCGCCGGGACACCTTTTTCCTACGAGCAGTACTTC,CASSQATFAGTPFSYEQYF
.,TRBV5-1,TRBJ1-6,.,TGCGCCAGCAGCTTGGATCAGGGTTATTCACCCCTCCACTTT,CASSLDQGYSPLHF
TRBD1,TRBV7-3,TRBJ2-4,.,TGTGCCAGCAGCTCTGGACAGGGCGGTGAAAACATTCAGTACTTC,CASSSGQGGENIQYF
TRBD2,TRBV24-1,TRBJ2-1,.,TGTGCCCCGGGACTAGCGTTCAATGAGCAGTTCTTC,CAPGLAFNEQFF
.,TRBV12-5,TRBJ2-5,.,TGTGCTAGTGGTTTGGTTTTAGCGCAGACGGGAGAGACCCAGTACTTC,CASGLVLAQTGETQYF
.,TRBV7-9,TRBJ2-5,.,TGTGCCAGCGGGTCAGGGAAGATTGAGACCCAGTACTTC,CASGSGKIETQYF
TRBD1,TRBV13,TRBJ1-3,once,TGTGCCAGCAGCCCACGGGACAGGGGAAGAAACACCATATATTTT,CASSPRDRGRNTIYF
.,TRBV19,TRBJ1-1,.,TGTGCCAGTAGTATCACCGGGACAATGAACACTGAAGCTTTCTTT,CASSITGTMNTEAFF
.,TRBV5-6,TRBJ2-1,.,TGTGCCAGCAGCACCCGGCGGGCAAGTCACTACAATGAGCAGTTCTTC,CASSTRRASHYNEQFF
.,TRBV5-1,TRBJ1-2,.,TGCGCCAGCAGCTTGGACAGTACAGAGTATGGCTACACCTTC,CASSLDSTEYGYTF
TRBD1,TRBV18,TRBJ1-4,.,TGTGCCAGCTCACCGACCGGGACAGGGAATGAAAAACTGTTTTTT,CASSPTGTGNEKLFF
.,TRBV10-3,TRBJ2-7,.,TGTGCCATTCGGGGTGACGATTTAGGTGCCGAGCAGTACTTC,CAIRGDDLGAEQYF
TRBD2,TRBV24-1,TRBJ2-7,.,TGTGCCACCAGTGTTGAGACTAGCGGTGTAACGGAGCAGTACTTC,CATSVETSGVTEQYF